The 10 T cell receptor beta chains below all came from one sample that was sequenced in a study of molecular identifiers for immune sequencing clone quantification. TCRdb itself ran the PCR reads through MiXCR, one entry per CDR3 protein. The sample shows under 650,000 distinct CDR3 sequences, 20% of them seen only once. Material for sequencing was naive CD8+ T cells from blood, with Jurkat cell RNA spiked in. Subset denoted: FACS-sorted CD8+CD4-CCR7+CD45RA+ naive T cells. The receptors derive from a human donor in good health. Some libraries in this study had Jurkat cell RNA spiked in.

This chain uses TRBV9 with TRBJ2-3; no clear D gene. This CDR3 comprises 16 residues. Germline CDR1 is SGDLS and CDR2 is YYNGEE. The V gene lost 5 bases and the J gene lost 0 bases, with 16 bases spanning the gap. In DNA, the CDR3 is TGTGCCAGCAGAGGCCGAAGTAGGCTAAGCACAGATACGCAGTATTTT. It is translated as CASRGRSRLSTDTQYF.

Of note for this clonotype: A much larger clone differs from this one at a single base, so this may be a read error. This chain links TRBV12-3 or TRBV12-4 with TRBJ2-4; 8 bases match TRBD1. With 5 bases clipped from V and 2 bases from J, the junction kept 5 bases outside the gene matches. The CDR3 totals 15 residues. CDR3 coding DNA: TGTGCCAGCAGTCACTGGACAGGGTCCAAAAACATTCAGTACTTC. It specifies CASSHWTGSKNIQYF.

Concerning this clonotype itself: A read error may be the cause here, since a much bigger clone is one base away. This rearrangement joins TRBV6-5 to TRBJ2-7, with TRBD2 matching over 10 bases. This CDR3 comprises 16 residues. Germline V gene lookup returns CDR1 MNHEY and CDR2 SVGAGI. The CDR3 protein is CASGYSPSGSFIEQYF. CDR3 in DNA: TGTGCCAGCGGTTACTCGCCTAGCGGGAGTTTTATCGAGCAGTACTTC.

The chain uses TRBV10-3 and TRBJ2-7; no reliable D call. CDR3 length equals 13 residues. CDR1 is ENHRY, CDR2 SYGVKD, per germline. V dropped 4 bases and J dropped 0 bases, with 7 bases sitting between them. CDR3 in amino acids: CAISVESSYEQYF. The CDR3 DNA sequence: TGTGCCATCAGTGTTGAAAGCTCCTACGAGCAGTACTTC.

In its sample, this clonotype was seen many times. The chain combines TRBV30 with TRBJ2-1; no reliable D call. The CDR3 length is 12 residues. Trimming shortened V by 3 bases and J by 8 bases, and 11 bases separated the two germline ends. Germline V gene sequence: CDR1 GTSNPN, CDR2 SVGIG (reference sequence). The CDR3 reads CAWSGSSYEQFF. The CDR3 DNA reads TGTGCCTGGAGCGGTAGTTCATATGAGCAGTTCTTC.

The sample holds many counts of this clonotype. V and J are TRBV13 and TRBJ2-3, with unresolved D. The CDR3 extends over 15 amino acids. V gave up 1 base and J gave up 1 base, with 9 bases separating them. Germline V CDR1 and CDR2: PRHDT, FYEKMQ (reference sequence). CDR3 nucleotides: TGTGCCAGCAGCTTAGCGACACAAGGCACAGATACGCAGTATTTT. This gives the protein CASSLATQGTDTQYF.

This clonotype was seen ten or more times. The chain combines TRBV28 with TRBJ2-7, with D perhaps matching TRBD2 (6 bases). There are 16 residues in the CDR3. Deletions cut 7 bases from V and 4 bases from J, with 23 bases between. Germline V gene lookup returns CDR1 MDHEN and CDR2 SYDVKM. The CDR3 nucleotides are TGTGCCAGCAATACAATTAGGGTGCGGGACCCGTACGAGCAGTACTTC. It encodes CASNTIRVRDPYEQYF.

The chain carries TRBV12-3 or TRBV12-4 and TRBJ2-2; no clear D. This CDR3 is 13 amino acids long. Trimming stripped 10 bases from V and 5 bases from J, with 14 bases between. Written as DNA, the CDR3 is TGTGCCACCCAACCCATCCTAACCGGGGAGCTGTTTTTT. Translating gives CATQPILTGELFF.

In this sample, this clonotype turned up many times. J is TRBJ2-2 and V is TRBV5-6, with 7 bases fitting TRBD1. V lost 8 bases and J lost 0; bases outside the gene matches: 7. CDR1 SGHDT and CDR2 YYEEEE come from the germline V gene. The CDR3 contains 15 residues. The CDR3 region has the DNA TGTGCCAGTACAGGAGGACAGGCGAACACCGGGGAGCTGTTTTTT. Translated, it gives CASTGGQANTGELFF.

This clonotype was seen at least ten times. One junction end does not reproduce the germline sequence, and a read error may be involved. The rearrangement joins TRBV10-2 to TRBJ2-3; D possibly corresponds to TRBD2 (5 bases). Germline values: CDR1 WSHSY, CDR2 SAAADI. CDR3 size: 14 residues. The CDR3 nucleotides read TGCGCCAGCAATGAGAAACGGGGAGCAGATACGCAGTATTTT. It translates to CASNEKRGADTQYF.